The clone carrying this T cell receptor beta chain was found a few times. What it recognizes is unknown. The source of the sample is a study of OX40 agonist ivuxolimab in advanced cancers. Background on the study: Participants averaged about 66 years of age (range roughly 23 to 80) and were 82.7% male.

Patients were ruled out by autoimmune disease history or systemic immunosuppression. Germline V CDR1 and CDR2: MDHEN, SYDVKM. This CDR3 comprises 12 residues. V dropped 8 bases and J dropped 3 bases, with 11 bases sitting between them. Findings and limits, study-wide: Expanded peripheral T-cell antigen specificity went undetermined. There was clonal expansion of CD4+ and CD8+ blood T cells by week 6 at 0.1 to 3.0 mg/kg.

Sequenced by immunoSEQ multiplex PCR; TCRdb stores in-frame clones only, minus some. The sample lists under 100,000 clones, roughly 80% seen once, with 4.6% in the top ten. The starting material was CD4+ or CD8+ T cells sorted from blood, obtained in a trial of the OX40 agonist ivuxolimab. This TCR derives from an adult with an advanced solid tumor such as melanoma, head and neck, liver or kidney cancer. The chain is built from TRBV28 and TRBJ2-7; D is perhaps TRBD2 (5 bases). This chain's CDR3 is CASSVLDYEQYF. The CDR3 DNA sequence: TGTGCCAGCTCGGTACTAGACTACGAGCAGTACTTC.